This TCR beta chain was sequenced in a study of Ad26.COV2.S vaccination and SARS-CoV-2 variants. The overall study: The vaccine Ad26.COV2.S was put into the muscle once, or twice with 56 days between.

As to treatment: roughly 18 received Ad26.COV2.S at low or high dose, single or two shots; roughly 5 received placebo; per-sample allocation not given. On day 63 after the first injection, vaccine and placebo recipients gave samples. Built on an Ad26 vector, the vaccine expressed Wuhan-strain SARS-CoV-2 spike. Trimming removed 5 bases from V and 8 bases from J; junction bases left unmatched: 5. From germline, CDR1 is DFQATT and CDR2 SNEGSKA (reference sequence). CDR3 length: 11 amino acids. The method was immunoSEQ multiplex PCR; TCRdb's version includes in-frame clones alone and lacks a portion of them. The top ten hold 2.5% of the sample, which has roughly 500,000 clones, 85% to 90% seen once.

This sequence joins TRBV20-1 and TRBJ1-2, with TRBD1 matching over 7 bases. The clonotype originates from a person aged 18-60 years who received the Ad26.COV2.S COVID-19 vaccine or a placebo. The material sequenced was peripheral blood, taken in a trial of Ad26.COV2.S vaccine versus placebo. CDR3 region: CSAEDRTGYTF. The CDR3 bases are TGCAGTGCTGAGGACAGGACGGGCTACACCTTC.